The next 9 T cell receptor beta chains were all read from a single sample in a study of blood T cell repertoires in COVID-19. Repertoires were generated with immunoSEQ multiplex PCR, while TCRdb's copy carries only in-frame clones and drops some. The sample includes approximately 440,000 clones, 90% seen only once; the top ten take around 0.6%. The sample taken for sequencing was PBMCs or T cells enriched from blood (not recorded which). The receptors were sampled from a man aged 18-30 years who had recovered from COVID-19.

This chain uses TRBV5-1 with TRBJ1-2; 12 bases map to TRBD1. V trimming: 0 bases; J trimming: 8 bases; junction bases outside the gene matches: 2. In germline, CDR1 is SGHRS, CDR2 YFSETQ. This CDR3 contains 14 residues. The CDR3 sequence is CASSLAGTGGGYTF. CDR3 coding DNA: TGCGCCAGCAGCTTGGCCGGGACAGGGGGCGGCTACACCTTC.

This clone was counted once. V gene TRBV7-9 combines with J gene TRBJ1-6; a possible D gene is TRBD1 (5 bases). The CDR3 consists of 15 residues. V lost 2 bases and J 9 bases, leaving 14 bases between the germline ends. Germline CDR1 is SEHNR and CDR2 is FQNEAQ (reference sequence). In nucleotides, the CDR3 is TGTGCCAGCAGCTTAAGGGCCCCTCAGGGTTCACCCCTCCACTTT. Translating gives CASSLRAPQGSPLHF.

The chain carries TRBV5-5 and TRBJ2-7; 11 bases line up with TRBD1. CDR1 is SGHKS, CDR2 YYEKEE, per germline (reference sequence). V shed 4 bases and J 2 bases; nucleotides not matched to a gene: 8. This CDR3 has 16 residues. CDR3 sequence reads: CASSPGVGQGAYEQYF. The CDR3 DNA is TGTGCCAGCAGCCCGGGGGTGGGACAGGGGGCCTACGAGCAGTACTTC.

This clone was recorded once. This chain links TRBV10-3 with TRBJ1-2; perhaps TRBD1 as D (5 bases). The V end was cut by 6 bases, the J end by 6 bases, with 14 bases between. CDR3 length: 13 residues. Germline CDR1 ENHRY, CDR2 SYGVKD. The CDR3: CAIRPQGVDGYTF. DNA for the CDR3: TGTGCCATCAGACCCCAGGGCGTGGATGGCTACACCTTC.

The chain has TRBV18 and TRBJ2-1; TRBD2 matches 10 bases. The CDR3 covers 18 residues. CDR1 and CDR2 from the germline V gene are KGHSH and LQKENI. J lost 7 bases, V lost 1 base, and 13 bases had no gene match. The CDR3, as DNA: TGTGCCAGCTCACCACTGCTAGCGGGGGCCCCGGGGGGAAATGAGCAGTTCTTC. Translating gives CASSPLLAGAPGGNEQFF.

In this sample, this clone turned up a few times. The chain joins TRBV4-2 to TRBJ1-2, with D possibly matching TRBD1 (5 bases). Between the trimmed V and J ends, which lost 3 bases and 1 base, there was a span of 12 bases. The CDR3 contains 15 residues. Germline V gene lookup returns CDR1 LGHNA and CDR2 YNFKEQ. DNA for the CDR3: TGTGCCAGCAGCCATGTTAACCAGGGTAACTATGGCTACACCTTC. The encoded protein is CASSHVNQGNYGYTF.

As concerns this clone: This CDR3 is also generated by other DNA sequences in the sample. The CDR3 DNA reads as TGTGCCAGCAGTGACAGGGGAGGGGGCAATCAGCCCCAGCATTTT. Its protein is CASSDRGGGNQPQHF. This chain links TRBV2 with TRBJ1-5; the D gene is possibly TRBD1 (6 bases). V shed 3 bases and J shed 2 bases, with 11 bases lying between them. This CDR3 comprises 15 residues. Germline CDR1 reads SNHLY; CDR2 reads FYNNEI.

This rearrangement joins TRBV4-1 to TRBJ1-5; TRBD1 matches at 10 bases. The ends lost 0 bases at V and 7 bases at J; junction bases unmatched: 9. This CDR3 spans 17 amino acids. Per the germline V gene, CDR1 is MGHRA and CDR2 is YSYEKL. CDR3 amino acids: CASSQDVEGQGIQPQHF. As DNA, the CDR3 is TGCGCCAGCAGCCAAGATGTAGAGGGACAGGGGATCCAGCCCCAGCATTTT.

With respect to this clone: Different DNA sequences within this sample yield the same CDR3. The J gene is TRBJ1-1, the V gene TRBV18, with TRBD1 as a possible D gene (5 bases). Trimming took off 1 base at V and 4 bases at J, with 7 bases between the two ends. The CDR3 is 13 residues long. The germline gives CDR1 KGHSH, CDR2 LQKENI. DNA of the CDR3: TGTGCCAGCTCACCACGGGGGGGCACTGAAGCTTTCTTT. This codes for CASSPRGGTEAFF. Full variable domain (rest looked up from reference TRBV18 and TRBJ1-1): NAGVMQNPRHLVRRRGQEARLRCSPMKGHSHVYWYRQLPEEGLKFMVYLQKENIIDESGMPKERFSAEFPKEGPSILRIQQVVRGDSAAYFCASSPRGGTEAFFGQGTRLTVV.